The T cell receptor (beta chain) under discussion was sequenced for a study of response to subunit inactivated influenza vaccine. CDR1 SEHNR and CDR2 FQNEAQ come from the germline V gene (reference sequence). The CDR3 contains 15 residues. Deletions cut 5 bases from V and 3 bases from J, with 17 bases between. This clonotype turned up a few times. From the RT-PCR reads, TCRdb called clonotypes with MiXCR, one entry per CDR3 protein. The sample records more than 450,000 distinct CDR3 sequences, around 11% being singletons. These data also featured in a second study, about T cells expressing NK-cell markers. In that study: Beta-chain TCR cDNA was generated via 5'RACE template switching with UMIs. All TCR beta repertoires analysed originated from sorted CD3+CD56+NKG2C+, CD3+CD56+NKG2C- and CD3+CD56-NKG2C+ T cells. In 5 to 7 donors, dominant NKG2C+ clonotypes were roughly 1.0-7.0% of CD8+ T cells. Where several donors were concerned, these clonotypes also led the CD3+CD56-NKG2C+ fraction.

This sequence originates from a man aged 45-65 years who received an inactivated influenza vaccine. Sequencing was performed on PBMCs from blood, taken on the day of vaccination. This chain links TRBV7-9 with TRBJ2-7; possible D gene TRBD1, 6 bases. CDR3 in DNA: TGTGCCAGCAGCCCTACGGGACAACTCTTCTACGAGCAGTACTTC. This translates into CASSPTGQLFYEQYF.